This T cell receptor beta chain was recovered during a study of OX40 agonist ivuxolimab in advanced cancers. This CDR3 has 16 residues. The germline V gene encodes CDR1 SNHLY and CDR2 FYNNEI. The V and J ends lost 4 bases and 4 bases, in that order; junction bases with no gene match: 9. Here immunoSEQ multiplex PCR was the method, and the copy in TCRdb shows in-frame clones only, minus some. This sample carries tens of thousands of clones, under 90% of them seen once, and the ten largest clones take over 1.1%. The chain links TRBV2 to TRBJ2-2, with TRBD2 matching 7 bases. The material sequenced was CD4+ or CD8+ T cells sorted from blood, taken in a trial of the OX40 agonist ivuxolimab. The TCR originated in an adult with an advanced solid tumor such as melanoma, head and neck, liver or kidney cancer. CDR3 sequence: CASSVLAGAGTGELFF. For the CDR3, the DNA is TGTGCCAGCAGTGTATTGGCGGGAGCGGGCACCGGGGAGCTGTTTTTT.